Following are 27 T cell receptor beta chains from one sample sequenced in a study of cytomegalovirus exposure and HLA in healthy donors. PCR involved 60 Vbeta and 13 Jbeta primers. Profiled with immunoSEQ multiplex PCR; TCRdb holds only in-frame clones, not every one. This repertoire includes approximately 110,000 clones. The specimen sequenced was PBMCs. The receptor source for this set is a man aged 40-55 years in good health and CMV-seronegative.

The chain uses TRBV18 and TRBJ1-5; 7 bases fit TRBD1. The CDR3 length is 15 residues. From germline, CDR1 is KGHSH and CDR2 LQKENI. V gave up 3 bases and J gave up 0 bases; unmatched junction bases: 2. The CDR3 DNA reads TGTGCCAGCTCACCGACAGGGATTAGCAATCAGCCCCAGCATTTT. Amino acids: CASSPTGISNQPQHF.

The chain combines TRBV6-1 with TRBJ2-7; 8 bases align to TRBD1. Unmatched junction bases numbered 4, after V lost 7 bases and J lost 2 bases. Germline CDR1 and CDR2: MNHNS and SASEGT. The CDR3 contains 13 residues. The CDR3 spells CASMDRATYEQYF. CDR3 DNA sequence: TGTGCCAGCATGGACAGGGCAACCTACGAGCAGTACTTC.

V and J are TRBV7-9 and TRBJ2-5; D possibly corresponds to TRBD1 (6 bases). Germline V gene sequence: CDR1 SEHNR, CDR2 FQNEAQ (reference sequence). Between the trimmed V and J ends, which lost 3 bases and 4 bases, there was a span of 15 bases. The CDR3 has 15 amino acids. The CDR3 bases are TGTGCCAGCAGCTTGAATTCAGGGGCGGGAGAGACCCAGTACTTC. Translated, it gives CASSLNSGAGETQYF. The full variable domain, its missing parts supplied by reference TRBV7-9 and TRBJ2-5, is DTGVSQNPRHKITKRGQNVTFRCDPISEHNRLYWYRQTLGQGPEFLTYFQNEAQLEKSRLLSDRFSAERPKGSFSTLEIQRTEQGDSAMYLCASSLNSGAGETQYFGPGTRLLVL.

CDR3 residues: CSVESQIRYGYTF. As DNA, the CDR3 is TGCAGCGTTGAATCACAGATCCGCTATGGCTACACCTTC. The chain is built from TRBV29-1 and TRBJ1-2; unclear D gene. This CDR3 is built from 13 residues. Trimming removed 2 bases at V and 4 bases at J, with 11 bases between. CDR1 is SQVTM, CDR2 ANQGSEA, per germline.

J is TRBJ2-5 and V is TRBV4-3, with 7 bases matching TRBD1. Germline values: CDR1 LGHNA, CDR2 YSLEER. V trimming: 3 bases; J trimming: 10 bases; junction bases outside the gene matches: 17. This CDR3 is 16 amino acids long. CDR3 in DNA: TGCGCCAGCAGCCAGGTAGGGGGCAGGAGAGCGGCGGACCAGTACTTC. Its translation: CASSQVGGRRAADQYF.

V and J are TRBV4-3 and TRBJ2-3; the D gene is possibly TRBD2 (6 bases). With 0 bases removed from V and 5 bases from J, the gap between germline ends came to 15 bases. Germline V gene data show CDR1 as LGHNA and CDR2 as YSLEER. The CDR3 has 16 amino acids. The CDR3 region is CASSQDWEALGDTQYF. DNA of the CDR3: TGCGCCAGCAGCCAAGATTGGGAGGCCCTGGGAGATACGCAGTATTTT.

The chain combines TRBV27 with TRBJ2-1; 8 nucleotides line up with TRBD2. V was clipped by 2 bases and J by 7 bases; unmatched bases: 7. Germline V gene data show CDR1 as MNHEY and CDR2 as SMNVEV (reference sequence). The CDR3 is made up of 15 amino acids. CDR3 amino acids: CASSLASGPENEQFF. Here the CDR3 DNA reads TGTGCCAGCAGTTTAGCTAGCGGGCCCGAAAATGAGCAGTTCTTC.

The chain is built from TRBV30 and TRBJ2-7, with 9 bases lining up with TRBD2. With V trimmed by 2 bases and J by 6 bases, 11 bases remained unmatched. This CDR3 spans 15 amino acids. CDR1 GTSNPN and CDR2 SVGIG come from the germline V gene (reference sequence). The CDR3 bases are TGTGCCTGGAGTATCTTAGCGGGAGACGCCGGCGAGCAGTACTTC. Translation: CAWSILAGDAGEQYF.

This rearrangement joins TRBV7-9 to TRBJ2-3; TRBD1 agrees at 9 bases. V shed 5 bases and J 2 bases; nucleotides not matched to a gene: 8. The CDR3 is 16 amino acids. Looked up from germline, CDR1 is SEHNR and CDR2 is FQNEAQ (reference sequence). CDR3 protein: CASSPGQGAVTDTQYF. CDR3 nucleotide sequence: TGTGCCAGCAGCCCGGGACAGGGCGCTGTCACAGATACGCAGTATTTT.

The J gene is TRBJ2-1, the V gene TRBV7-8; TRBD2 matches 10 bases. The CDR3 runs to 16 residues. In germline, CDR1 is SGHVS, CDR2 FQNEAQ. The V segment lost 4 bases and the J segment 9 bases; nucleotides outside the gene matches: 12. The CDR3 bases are TGTGCCAGCAGCTCACCGGGACTAGCGACCCGAGGTGAGCAGTTCTTC. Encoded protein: CASSSPGLATRGEQFF.

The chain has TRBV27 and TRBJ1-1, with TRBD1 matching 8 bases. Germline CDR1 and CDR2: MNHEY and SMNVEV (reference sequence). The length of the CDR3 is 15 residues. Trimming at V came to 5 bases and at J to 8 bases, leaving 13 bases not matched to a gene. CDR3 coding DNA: TGTGCCAGCAGTGAAATACAGGGGGGGGGACGGGAAGCTTTCTTT. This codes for CASSEIQGGGREAFF.

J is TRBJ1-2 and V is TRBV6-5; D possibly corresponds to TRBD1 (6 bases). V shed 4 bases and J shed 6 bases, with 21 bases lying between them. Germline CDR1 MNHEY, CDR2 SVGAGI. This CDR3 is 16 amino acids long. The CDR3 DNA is TGTGCCAGCAGTTTGGCAGGGGCCCCCAGAGAGAATGGCTACACCTTC. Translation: CASSLAGAPRENGYTF.

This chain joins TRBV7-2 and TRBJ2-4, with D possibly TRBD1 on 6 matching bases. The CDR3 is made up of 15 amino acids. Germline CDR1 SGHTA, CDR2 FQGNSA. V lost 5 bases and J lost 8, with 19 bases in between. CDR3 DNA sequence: TGTGCCAGCAGCCTCCAGTCAGGGGTTAGGGACATTCAGTACTTC. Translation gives CASSLQSGVRDIQYF.

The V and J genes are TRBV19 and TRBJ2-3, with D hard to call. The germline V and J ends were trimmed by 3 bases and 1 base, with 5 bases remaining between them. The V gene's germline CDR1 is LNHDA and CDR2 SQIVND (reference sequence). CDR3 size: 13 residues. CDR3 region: CASSIQGTDTQYF. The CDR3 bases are TGTGCCAGTAGTATTCAGGGCACAGATACGCAGTATTTT.

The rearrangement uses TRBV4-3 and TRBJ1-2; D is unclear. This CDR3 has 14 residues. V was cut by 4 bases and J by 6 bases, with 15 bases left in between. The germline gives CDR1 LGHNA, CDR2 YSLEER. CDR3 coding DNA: TGCGCCAGCAGCCTAGCGGAGGGAATTGATGGCTACACCTTC. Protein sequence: CASSLAEGIDGYTF.

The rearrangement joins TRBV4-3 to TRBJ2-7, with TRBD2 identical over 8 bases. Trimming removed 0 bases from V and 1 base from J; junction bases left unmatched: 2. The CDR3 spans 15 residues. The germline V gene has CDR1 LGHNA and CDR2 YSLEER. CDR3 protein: CASSQELAESYEQYF. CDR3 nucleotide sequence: TGCGCCAGCAGCCAAGAACTAGCGGAGTCCTACGAGCAGTACTTC.

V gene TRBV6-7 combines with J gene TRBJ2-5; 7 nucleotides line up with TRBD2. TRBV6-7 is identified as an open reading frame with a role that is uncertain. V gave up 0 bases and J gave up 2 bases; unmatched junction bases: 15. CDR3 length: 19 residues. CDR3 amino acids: CASSYSRSGSAPKQETQYF. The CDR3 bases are TGTGCCAGCAGTTACTCTCGTAGCGGGTCAGCCCCGAAGCAAGAGACCCAGTACTTC.

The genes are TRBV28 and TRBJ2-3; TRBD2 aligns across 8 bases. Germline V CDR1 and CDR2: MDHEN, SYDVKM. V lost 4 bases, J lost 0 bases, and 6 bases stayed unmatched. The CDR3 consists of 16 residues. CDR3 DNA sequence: TGTGCCAGCAGTTCCAAACTAGCGGAAAGCACAGATACGCAGTATTTT. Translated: CASSSKLAESTDTQYF. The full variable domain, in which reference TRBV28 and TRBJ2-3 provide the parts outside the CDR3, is DVKVTQSSRYLVKRTGEKVFLECVQDMDHENMFWYRQDPGLGLRLIYFSYDVKMKEKGDIPEGYSVSREKKERFSLILESASTNQTSMYLCASSSKLAESTDTQYFGPGTRLTVL.

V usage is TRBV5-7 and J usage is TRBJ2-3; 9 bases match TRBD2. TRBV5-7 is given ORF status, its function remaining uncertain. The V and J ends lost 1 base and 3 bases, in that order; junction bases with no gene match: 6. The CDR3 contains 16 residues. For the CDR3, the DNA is TGTGCCAGCAGCTTGCTTTTTACTAGCGGGACAGATACGCAGTATTTT. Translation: CASSLLFTSGTDTQYF.

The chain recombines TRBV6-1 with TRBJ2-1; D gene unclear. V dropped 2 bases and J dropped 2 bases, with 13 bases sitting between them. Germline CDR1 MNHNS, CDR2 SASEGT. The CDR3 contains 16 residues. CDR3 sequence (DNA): TGTGCCAGCAGTGAAAATTTGGCCCTCACCTACAATGAGCAGTTCTTC. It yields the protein CASSENLALTYNEQFF.

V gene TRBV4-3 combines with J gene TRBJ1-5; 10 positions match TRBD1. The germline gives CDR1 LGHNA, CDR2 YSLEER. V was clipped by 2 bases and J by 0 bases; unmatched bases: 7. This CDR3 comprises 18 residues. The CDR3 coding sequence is TGCGCCAGCAGCCAATGGACAGGGGGTTTCACTAGCAATCAGCCCCAGCATTTT. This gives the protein CASSQWTGGFTSNQPQHF.

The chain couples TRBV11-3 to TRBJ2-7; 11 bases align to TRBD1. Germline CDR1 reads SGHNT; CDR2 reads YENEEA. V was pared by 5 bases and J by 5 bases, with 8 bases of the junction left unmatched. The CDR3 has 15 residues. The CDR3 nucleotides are TGTGCCAGCAGCCCTTTTTCGGGACAGGGGGACGAGCAGTACTTC. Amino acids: CASSPFSGQGDEQYF.

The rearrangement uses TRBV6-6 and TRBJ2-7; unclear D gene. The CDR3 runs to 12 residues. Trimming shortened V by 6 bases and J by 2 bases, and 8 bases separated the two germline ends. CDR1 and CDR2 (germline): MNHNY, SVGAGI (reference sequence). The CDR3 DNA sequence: TGTGCCAGCAGCTATACCACCTACGAGCAGTACTTC. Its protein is CASSYTTYEQYF.

CDR3 residues: CASSVGLQGTISYEQYF. CDR3 in DNA: TGTGCCAGCAGTGTGGGGCTACAGGGGACCATCTCCTACGAGCAGTACTTC. The gene calls are TRBV6-1 and TRBJ2-7, with 7 bases lining up with TRBD1. CDR3 size: 17 residues. CDR1 and CDR2 (germline): MNHNS, SASEGT. The V and J ends lost 4 bases and 0 bases, in that order; junction bases with no gene match: 12.

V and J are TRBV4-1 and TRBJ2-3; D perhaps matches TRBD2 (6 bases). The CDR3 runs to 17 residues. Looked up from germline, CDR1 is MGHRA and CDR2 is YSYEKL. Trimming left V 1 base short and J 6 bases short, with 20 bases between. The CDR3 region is CASSQGRESGKGDTQYF. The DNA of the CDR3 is TGCGCCAGCAGCCAAGGCCGGGAGTCTGGAAAGGGGGATACGCAGTATTTT.

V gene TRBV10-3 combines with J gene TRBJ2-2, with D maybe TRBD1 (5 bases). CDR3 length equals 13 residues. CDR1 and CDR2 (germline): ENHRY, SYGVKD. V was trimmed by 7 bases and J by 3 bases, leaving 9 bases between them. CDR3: CAIMGPHTGELFF. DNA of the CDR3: TGTGCCATCATGGGGCCTCACACCGGGGAGCTGTTTTTT.

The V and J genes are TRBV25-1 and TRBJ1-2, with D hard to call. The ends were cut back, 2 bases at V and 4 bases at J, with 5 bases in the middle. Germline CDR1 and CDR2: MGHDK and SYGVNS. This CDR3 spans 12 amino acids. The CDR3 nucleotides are TGTGCCAGCAGTGAAGGGCCCTATGGCTACACCTTC. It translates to CASSEGPYGYTF.